Here is one T cell receptor (beta chain) with its context. V shed 0 bases and J shed 0 bases, with 8 bases lying between them. This CDR3 region has 15 residues. CDR1 SNHLY and CDR2 FYNNEI come from the germline V gene. In the source study's methods: Estimation of nucleated cell counts was performed using reference gene primer amplification. Produced via immunoSEQ multiplex PCR; TCRdb's table is partial and in-frame only. Clonal size and the V and J genes are those of that table, whereas D and trimming came from the DNA. Of about 150,000 clones in the sample, 91% were seen once. The source of the sample is a study of blood T cell repertoires in COVID-19. Study-level information: Sites across the United States, Italy and Spain contributed samples from acute and convalescent COVID-19. The analysed material was cDNA or gDNA that came from T cells, B-cell-depleted T cells, or PBMCs.

The chain combines TRBV2 with TRBJ1-1; weak D call: TRBD1 (5 bases). The specimen was peripheral blood. This sequence originates from a man over 45 with acute or convalescent COVID-19. CDR3 loop: CASSEADNMNTEAFF. The CDR3 coding sequence is TGTGCCAGCAGTGAAGCGGACAACATGAACACTGAAGCTTTCTTT.